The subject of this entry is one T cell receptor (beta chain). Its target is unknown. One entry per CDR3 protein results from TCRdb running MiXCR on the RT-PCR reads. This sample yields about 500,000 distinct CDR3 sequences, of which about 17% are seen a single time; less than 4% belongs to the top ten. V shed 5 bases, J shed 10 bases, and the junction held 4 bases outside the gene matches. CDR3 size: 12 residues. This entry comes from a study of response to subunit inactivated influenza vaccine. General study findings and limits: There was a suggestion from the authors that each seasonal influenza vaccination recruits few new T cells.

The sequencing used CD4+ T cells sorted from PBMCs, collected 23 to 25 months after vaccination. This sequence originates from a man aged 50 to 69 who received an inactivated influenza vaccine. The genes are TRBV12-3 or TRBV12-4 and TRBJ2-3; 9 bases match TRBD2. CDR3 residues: CASSPRLAAQYF. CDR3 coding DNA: TGTGCCAGCAGTCCAAGACTAGCGGCGCAGTATTTT.